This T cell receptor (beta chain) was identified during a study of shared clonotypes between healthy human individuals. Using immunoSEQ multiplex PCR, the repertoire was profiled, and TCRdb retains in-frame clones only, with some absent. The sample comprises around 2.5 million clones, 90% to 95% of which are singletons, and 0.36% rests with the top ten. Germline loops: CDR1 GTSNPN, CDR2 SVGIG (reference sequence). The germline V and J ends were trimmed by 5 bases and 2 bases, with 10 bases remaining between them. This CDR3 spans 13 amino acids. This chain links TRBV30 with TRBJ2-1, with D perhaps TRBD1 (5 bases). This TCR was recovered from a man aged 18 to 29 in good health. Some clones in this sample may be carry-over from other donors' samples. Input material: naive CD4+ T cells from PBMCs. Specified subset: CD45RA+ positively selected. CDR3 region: CAWARAAYNEQFF. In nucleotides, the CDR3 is TGTGCCTGGGCCAGGGCCGCCTACAATGAGCAGTTCTTC.